The rows below give T cell receptor beta chains drawn from one sample of a study of cytomegalovirus exposure and HLA in healthy donors. The repertoire was sequenced with immunoSEQ multiplex PCR; TCRdb's copy has only in-frame clones and lacks some. This table has over 65,000 clones, roughly 77% appearing once. Input material: PBMCs. These receptors all come from a woman in her 40s in good health and CMV-seropositive. The CDR3 runs from the conserved cysteine through the conserved F or W. A D gene is named only where the DNA matches it firmly. Not all rows give a size; the values are once, few, many and, for expanded clones, a class.

J gene: TRBJ1-4
clone size: -
D gene: TRBD1
V gene: TRBV19
CDR3 DNA: TGTGCCAGTAGTCCTCGACAGGGCTTCGAAAAACTGTTTTTT
CDR3 protein: CASSPRQGFEKLFF

J gene: TRBJ2-1
clone size: -
D gene: TRBD1
V gene: TRBV5-5
CDR3 DNA: TGTGCCAGCAGCTTCTCGGGACAGGGACACTACAATGAGCAGTTCTTC
CDR3 protein: CASSFSGQGHYNEQFF

J gene: TRBJ1-1
clone size: few
D gene: TRBD1
V gene: TRBV9
CDR3 DNA: TGTGCCAGCAGCGTAGCCGGACAGGGGTCTGAAGCTTTCTTT
CDR3 protein: CASSVAGQGSEAFF

J gene: TRBJ2-7
clone size: -
D gene: -
V gene: TRBV6-5
CDR3 DNA: TGTGCCAGCAGTTATAAGGCAGGCGAAACCTACGAGCAGTACTTC
CDR3 protein: CASSYKAGETYEQYF

J gene: TRBJ1-1
clone size: -
D gene: -
V gene: TRBV28
CDR3 DNA: TGTGCCAGCAGTCCGAGGTCTATGAACACTGAAGCTTTCTTT
CDR3 protein: CASSPRSMNTEAFF

J gene: TRBJ2-3
clone size: -
D gene: -
V gene: TRBV13
CDR3 DNA: TGTGCCAGCAGCTTAGGAGGGGCTGGCACAGATACGCAGTATTTT
CDR3 protein: CASSLGGAGTDTQYF

J gene: TRBJ1-4
clone size: -
D gene: -
V gene: TRBV15
CDR3 DNA: TGTGCCACCAGCCGACAGGAACCTAATGAAAAACTGTTTTTT
CDR3 protein: CATSRQEPNEKLFF

J gene: TRBJ2-5
clone size: -
D gene: -
V gene: TRBV7-8
CDR3 DNA: TGTGCCAGCAGCTTAGCCCCAGGGATGACAGAGACCCAGTACTTC
CDR3 protein: CASSLAPGMTETQYF

J gene: TRBJ1-4
clone size: -
D gene: -
V gene: TRBV7-9
CDR3 DNA: TGTGCCAGCAGCTCCTCCCAGGGAGGGCAGAAACTGTTTTTT
CDR3 protein: CASSSSQGGQKLFF

J gene: TRBJ2-2
clone size: -
D gene: TRBD2
V gene: TRBV7-3
CDR3 DNA: TGTGCCAGCAGCTCCCTGGGGGGGGGAACCGGGGAGCTGTTTTTT
CDR3 protein: CASSSLGGGTGELFF

J gene: TRBJ1-5
clone size: -
D gene: -
V gene: TRBV27
CDR3 DNA: TGTGCCAGCAGTTTAGAGGAGGGTGGGCAGCCCCAGCATTTT
CDR3 protein: CASSLEEGGQPQHF

J gene: TRBJ1-4
clone size: -
D gene: TRBD1
V gene: TRBV28
CDR3 DNA: TGTGCCAGCAGTTTAGACAGGGCAGCTAATGAAAAACTGTTTTTT
CDR3 protein: CASSLDRAANEKLFF

J gene: TRBJ2-7
clone size: few
D gene: -
V gene: TRBV27
CDR3 DNA: TGTGCCAGCAGGAGTCAGGGGACCTACGAGCAGTACTTC
CDR3 protein: CASRSQGTYEQYF

J gene: TRBJ2-7
clone size: -
D gene: TRBD2
V gene: TRBV19
CDR3 DNA: TGTGCCAGTAGTTTAGCGGGAGAGGCCTACGAGCAGTACTTC
CDR3 protein: CASSLAGEAYEQYF

J gene: TRBJ2-7
clone size: -
D gene: TRBD1
V gene: TRBV5-1
CDR3 DNA: TGCGCCAGCAGCCTCGGGGACAGGGGCTACGAGCAGTACTTC
CDR3 protein: CASSLGDRGYEQYF

J gene: TRBJ2-1
clone size: -
D gene: TRBD2
V gene: TRBV28
CDR3 DNA: TGTGCCAGCAGTTTAACGGCGGGCGGGAGGGCTCTTGACAATGAGCAGTTCTTC
CDR3 protein: CASSLTAGGRALDNEQFF

J gene: TRBJ2-3
clone size: -
D gene: TRBD2
V gene: TRBV11-2
CDR3 DNA: TGTGCCAGCAGCTTAAGGCTAGCGGGGAGCACAGATACGCAGTATTTT
CDR3 protein: CASSLRLAGSTDTQYF

J gene: TRBJ1-1
clone size: -
D gene: -
V gene: TRBV15
CDR3 DNA: TGTGCCACCAGCGTAGGGGTTAGCACTGAAGCTTTCTTT
CDR3 protein: CATSVGVSTEAFF

J gene: TRBJ2-7
clone size: -
D gene: -
V gene: TRBV11-2
CDR3 DNA: TGTGCCAGCAGCTTAAAAAGACTCCCGCACTTC
CDR3 protein: CASSLKRLPHF

J gene: TRBJ2-2
clone size: -
D gene: TRBD2
V gene: TRBV4-3
CDR3 DNA: TGCGCCAGCAGGACTAGCGGGGATCTGGGGGAGCTGTTTTTT
CDR3 protein: CASRTSGDLGELFF

J gene: TRBJ1-1
clone size: -
D gene: -
V gene: TRBV6-1
CDR3 DNA: TGTGCCGGGAACGAGGGGACATTCCTGAACACTGAAGCTTTCTTT
CDR3 protein: CAGNEGTFLNTEAFF

J gene: TRBJ1-2
clone size: -
D gene: -
V gene: TRBV19
CDR3 DNA: TGTGCCAGTAGTCTGACAGTTTATGGCTACACCTTC
CDR3 protein: CASSLTVYGYTF

J gene: TRBJ1-2
clone size: -
D gene: -
V gene: TRBV5-6
CDR3 DNA: TGTGCCAGCAGTCCCGGGACACGGTCGGACACCTTC
CDR3 protein: CASSPGTRSDTF

J gene: TRBJ2-5
clone size: few
D gene: TRBD1
V gene: TRBV6-5
CDR3 DNA: TGTGCCAGTGACCGGACAGGGAGAGCGGAGACCCAGTACTTC
CDR3 protein: CASDRTGRAETQYF

J gene: TRBJ1-2
clone size: once
D gene: -
V gene: TRBV19
CDR3 DNA: TGTGCCAGTTTTCACTCCGCCTTCTATGGCTACACCTTC
CDR3 protein: CASFHSAFYGYTF